This TCR beta chain is drawn from a study of cytomegalovirus exposure and HLA in healthy donors. Germline CDR1 reads MGHDK; CDR2 reads SYGVNS. There are 15 residues in the CDR3. Trimming stripped 4 bases from V and 1 base from J, with 8 bases between. This clone was counted between two and nine times. The antigen is not known. PCR amplification relied on 60 Vbeta primers (plus 13 Jbeta primers). Method: immunoSEQ multiplex PCR; TCRdb's copy keeps in-frame clones and lacks some. The data show 150,000 to 180,000 clones, approximately 69% seen once. Whole-study results and caveats: A later examination showed that TCR association rates differed by HLA locus, with DRB1 most and HLA-C fewest.

Sequences were obtained from PBMCs. This clonotype was sampled from a man aged 25 to 45 in good health and CMV-seronegative. V usage is TRBV25-1 and J usage is TRBJ1-6; D unclear. CDR3 sequence reads: CASSVADSYNSPLHF. CDR3 in DNA: TGTGCCAGCAGTGTGGCAGATTCCTATAATTCACCCCTCCACTTT.